The 23 T cell receptor beta chains presented below share a single source sample, sequenced in a study of Ad26.COV2.S vaccination and SARS-CoV-2 variants. Assay: immunoSEQ multiplex PCR; the TCRdb copy retains only in-frame clones and omits some. This table holds 200,000 to 300,000 clones, about 83% found once. Treatment defined: about 20 received Ad26.COV2.S at low or high dose, single or two shots; about five received placebo; per-sample allocation not given. All samples were drawn on day 63, counting from the first vaccine or placebo injection. This material consisted of peripheral blood, taken in a trial of Ad26.COV2.S vaccine versus placebo. The receptors come from a person aged 18-60 years who received the Ad26.COV2.S COVID-19 vaccine or a placebo.

The chain uses TRBV27 and TRBJ1-5, with D unclear. From germline, CDR1 is MNHEY and CDR2 SMNVEV (reference sequence). The V and J ends lost 8 bases and 2 bases respectively, with 19 bases between them. There are 16 residues in the CDR3. CDR3 residues: CASQKSTVDGNQPQHF. The DNA of the CDR3 is TGTGCCAGCCAGAAGAGTACGGTGGATGGCAATCAGCCCCAGCATTTT.

This CDR3 is CASSRPGQGNTEAFF. The CDR3 region has the DNA TGTGCCAGCAGCCGGCCGGGACAGGGGAACACTGAAGCTTTCTTT. The V call is TRBV7-8, the J call TRBJ1-1, with 9 bases that match TRBD1. The length of the CDR3 is 15 residues. Germline trimming cut 5 bases from V and 1 base from J; bases unmatched to any gene: 5. Germline CDR1 and CDR2: SGHVS and FQNEAQ.

This chain uses TRBV7-2 with TRBJ2-5, with TRBD2 matching over 16 bases. The CDR3 loop spans 17 amino acids. CDR1 is SGHTA, CDR2 FQGNSA, per germline. Trimming at V came to 3 bases and at J to 5 bases, leaving 6 bases not matched to a gene. In DNA form, the CDR3 reads TGTGCCAGCAGCTTGGGACTAGCGGGAGGGCCGGGGGAGACCCAGTACTTC. Its translation: CASSLGLAGGPGETQYF.

Only one count was recorded for this clone. The chain has TRBV7-8 and TRBJ2-3, with a weak D call TRBD2 (5 bases). Looked up from germline, CDR1 is SGHVS and CDR2 is FQNEAQ. The germline V and J ends were trimmed by 3 bases and 2 bases, with 9 bases remaining between them. CDR3 length equals 14 residues. CDR3 sequence (DNA): TGTGCCAGCAGCTTGTCACTAGACACAGATACGCAGTATTTT. The encoded protein is CASSLSLDTDTQYF.

The genes are TRBV5-1 and TRBJ2-5, with D tentatively TRBD2 (6 bases). CDR1 is SGHRS, CDR2 YFSETQ, per germline. Trimming took 0 bases from V and 1 from J, leaving 7 bases between them. The CDR3 totals 14 residues. This chain's CDR3 is CASSLEGLQETQYF. CDR3 sequence (DNA): TGCGCCAGCAGCTTGGAGGGACTCCAAGAGACCCAGTACTTC.

A note on this clone: The junction shows a germline mismatch at one end, possibly a read error. The CDR3 spells CASSFQPGASFNEQFF. Here the CDR3 DNA reads TGCGCCAGCAGCTTCCAACCCGGGGCGTCCTTCAATGAGCAGTTCTTC. J is TRBJ2-1 and V is TRBV5-1, with D perhaps matching TRBD1 or TRBD2 (5 bases each). Germline-derived CDR1 and CDR2 are SGHRS and YFSETQ. The CDR3 loop spans 16 amino acids.

The rearrangement joins TRBV7-9 to TRBJ2-1, with 9 bases lining up with TRBD2. Germline V CDR1 and CDR2: SEHNR, FQNEAQ (reference sequence). CDR3 length equals 16 residues. Trimming took 5 bases from V and 0 from J; bases not matched to a gene: 5. In DNA, the CDR3 is TGTGCCAGCAGCCGAAGCGGGGGGAGCTCCTACAATGAGCAGTTCTTC. Translating it yields CASSRSGGSSYNEQFF. Based on the CDR3 plus reference TRBV7-9 and TRBJ2-1, the full variable domain is DTGVSQNPRHKITKRGQNVTFRCDPISEHNRLYWYRQTLGQGPEFLTYFQNEAQLEKSRLLSDRFSAERPKGSFSTLEIQRTEQGDSAMYLCASSRSGGSSYNEQFFGPGTRLTVL.

The chain carries TRBV5-1 and TRBJ2-3; 8 nucleotides agree with TRBD1. This CDR3 contains 16 residues. CDR1 is SGHRS, CDR2 YFSETQ, per germline. V lost 3 bases to trimming and J lost 5 bases; unmatched junction nucleotides: 11. The CDR3 protein is CASSSTGELVGDTQYF. Written as DNA, the CDR3 is TGCGCCAGCAGCTCGACAGGGGAATTGGTCGGAGATACGCAGTATTTT. Together with reference TRBV5-1 and TRBJ2-3, the CDR3 gives the full variable domain: KAGVTQTPRYLIKTRGQQVTLSCSPISGHRSVSWYQQTPGQGLQFLFEYFSETQRNKGNFPGRFSGRQFSNSRSEMNVSTLELGDSALYLCASSSTGELVGDTQYFGPGTRLTVL.

The chain uses TRBV19 and TRBJ2-7, with D unclear. Per germline, CDR1 LNHDA and CDR2 SQIVND (reference sequence). Trimming removed 6 bases from V and 6 bases from J, with 9 bases in between. The CDR3 runs 11 residues. As DNA, the CDR3 is TGTGCCAGTAGGTACAGTTCCGAGCAGTACTTC. This translates into CASRYSSEQYF.

The chain carries TRBV30 and TRBJ2-7; 8 bases map to TRBD2. The CDR3 has 15 residues. J lost 5 bases, V lost 4 bases, and 13 bases had no gene match. CDR1 GTSNPN and CDR2 SVGIG come from the germline V gene (reference sequence). CDR3 nucleotide sequence: TGTGCCTGGAAGGTTGCCGGCGGGGGGCGCGACGAGCAGTACTTC. Its protein product is CAWKVAGGGRDEQYF.

The chain uses TRBV6-5 and TRBJ1-6; TRBD1 matches at 7 bases. The V gene's germline CDR1 is MNHEY and CDR2 SVGAGI. The CDR3 consists of 16 residues. V was pared by 0 bases and J by 8 bases, with 7 bases of the junction left unmatched. The CDR3 sequence: CASSYSGTDFYSPLHF. The CDR3 DNA follows: TGTGCCAGCAGTTACTCGGGGACAGATTTTTATTCACCCCTCCACTTT.

The chain recombines TRBV6-2 or TRBV6-3 with TRBJ1-5; D unresolved. Germline lookup yields CDR1 MNHEY and CDR2 SVGEGT. Trimming removed 0 bases at V and 3 bases at J, with 9 bases between. The CDR3 is made up of 15 amino acids. The CDR3 nucleotides read TGTGCCAGCAGTTACTCGCCCACTCTCAATCAGCCCCAGCATTTT. This codes for CASSYSPTLNQPQHF.

The chain employs TRBV20-1 and TRBJ2-2, with D possibly TRBD1 on 5 matching bases. The CDR3 covers 15 residues. The germline V gene has CDR1 DFQATT and CDR2 SNEGSKA (reference sequence). Trimming took off 3 bases at V and 1 base at J, with 12 bases between the two ends. The CDR3 DNA sequence: TGCAGTGCTAGTCGAGACAGTCGGAACACCGGGGAGCTGTTTTTT. It yields the protein CSASRDSRNTGELFF.

This clone has just one count. The V gene is TRBV2, the J gene TRBJ2-2, with 10 bases matching TRBD2. The V and J ends lost 10 bases and 3 bases, in that order; junction bases with no gene match: 8. The CDR3 extends over 15 amino acids. Looked up from germline, CDR1 is SNHLY and CDR2 is FYNNEI. The CDR3 DNA reads TGTGCCATCTGGGCCGGGACTAGCGACACCGGGGAGCTGTTTTTT. Its protein product is CAIWAGTSDTGELFF.

The rearrangement links TRBV7-9 to TRBJ2-6, with 8 bases aligning to TRBD1. This CDR3 spans 17 amino acids. The germline V gene has CDR1 SEHNR and CDR2 FQNEAQ (reference sequence). V lost 5 bases, J lost 4 bases, and 10 bases stayed unmatched. The CDR3 reads CASSPLQGAAGANVLTF. The CDR3 DNA reads TGTGCCAGCAGCCCACTCCAGGGGGCGGCCGGGGCCAACGTCCTGACTTTC.

The rearrangement uses TRBV18 and TRBJ2-3; D remains ambiguous. The CDR3 is 13 amino acids. The V gene's germline CDR1 is KGHSH and CDR2 LQKENI. The V end lost 4 bases, the J end lost 0 bases, and 5 bases lay between the germline ends. The CDR3: CASSRRSTDTQYF. The CDR3 DNA reads TGTGCCAGCTCACGGCGGAGCACAGATACGCAGTATTTT.

The chain is built from TRBV18 and TRBJ2-1; 10 positions match TRBD1. The V and J ends lost 5 bases and 7 bases, in that order; junction bases with no gene match: 14. The CDR3 totals 17 residues. Germline-derived CDR1 and CDR2 are KGHSH and LQKENI. The CDR3 nucleotides are TGTGCCAGCTCAAAAGACAGGGGGCGAGGGGTACGTAATGAGCAGTTCTTC. Protein product: CASSKDRGRGVRNEQFF.

In this sample, this clone turned up once. The chain uses TRBV18 and TRBJ1-4; D is undetermined. Germline assignment: CDR1 KGHSH and CDR2 LQKENI. Between the trimmed V and J ends, which lost 1 base and 5 bases, there was a span of 11 bases. The CDR3 is made up of 15 amino acids. This CDR3 reads CASSPQGQLNEKLFF. Here the CDR3 DNA reads TGTGCCAGCTCACCACAAGGGCAGCTAAATGAAAAACTGTTTTTT.

In nucleotides, the CDR3 is TGTGCCACCAGTAGGTCGGGCGTGAGCTCAAATACGCAGTATTTT. It is translated as CATSRSGVSSNTQYF. This chain connects TRBV24-1 to TRBJ2-3; D ambiguous. The CDR3 runs 15 residues. V was cut by 6 bases and J by 7 bases, with 19 bases left in between. Germline loops: CDR1 KGHDR, CDR2 SFDVKD.

The chain joins TRBV7-2 to TRBJ2-1; D may correspond to TRBD1 or TRBD2 (5 bases each). Looked up from germline, CDR1 is SGHTA and CDR2 is FQGNSA. The CDR3 contains 15 residues. V was clipped by 2 bases and J by 8 bases, with 16 bases between them. The CDR3: CASSLSTYGADEQFF. The CDR3 region has the DNA TGTGCCAGCAGCTTATCCACCTACGGGGCAGATGAGCAGTTCTTC.

This rearrangement joins TRBV3-1 (or the pseudogene TRBV3-2) to TRBJ1-6; TRBD1 matches 7 bases. Germline lookup yields CDR1 LGHDT and CDR2 YNNKEL (reference sequence). This CDR3 region has 16 residues. V lost 5 bases, J lost 10 bases, and 14 bases stayed unmatched. CDR3 residues: CASSTRSGTVSSPLHF. The CDR3 DNA sequence: TGTGCCAGCAGCACAAGATCGGGGACAGTAAGCTCACCCCTCCACTTT.

The chain is built from TRBV7-9 and TRBJ1-3; 7 nucleotides agree with TRBD1. The J segment lost 4 bases and the V segment lost 7 bases, leaving 19 bases of the junction unmatched. CDR3 length: 18 residues. Germline V gives CDR1 SEHNR, CDR2 FQNEAQ (reference sequence). CDR3 residues: CASTLRIPGTALGNTIYF. CDR3 DNA: TGTGCCAGCACCCTAAGGATTCCCGGGACAGCCCTGGGAAACACCATATATTTT.

This chain's CDR3 is CSVRSLVDGNTIYF. CDR3 in DNA: TGCAGCGTTCGGAGCCTAGTGGATGGAAACACCATATATTTT. The chain carries TRBV29-1 and TRBJ1-3; D remains ambiguous. Trimming took 5 bases from V and 3 from J, leaving 14 bases between them. Germline V gene lookup returns CDR1 SQVTM and CDR2 ANQGSEA. The CDR3 is 14 amino acids.